The sequence of this TCR beta chain was determined in a study of blood T cell repertoires in COVID-19. Study-level background: COVID-19 samples from acute and convalescent phases originated in the United States, Italy and Spain. T cells, B-cell-depleted T cells, or PBMCs provided the cDNA or gDNA that served as material.

Profiling relied on immunoSEQ multiplex PCR, and the TCRdb table lists in-frame clones only, not all of them. The sample carries some 360,000 clones, roughly 90% recorded once. V dropped 5 bases and J dropped 4 bases, with 16 bases sitting between them. Germline CDR1 SEHNR, CDR2 FQNEAQ (reference sequence). The CDR3 has 15 amino acids. Participants' own reports of clinical history determined their cohort assignment. The chain employs TRBV7-9 and TRBJ2-3, with D possibly matching TRBD2 (5 bases). This TCR derives from a woman aged 30 to 39 who had been exposed to COVID-19. Sequenced input: PBMCs or T cells enriched from blood (not recorded which). The chain's CDR3 is CASSPATRAPDTQYF. CDR3 DNA: TGTGCCAGCAGCCCCGCGACGCGGGCGCCAGATACGCAGTATTTT.